This T cell receptor (beta chain) was documented in a study of cytomegalovirus exposure and HLA in healthy donors. The donors belonged to the roughly 110-subject validation cohort, separate from the approximately 700-subject first cohort. From germline, CDR1 is SQVTM and CDR2 ANQGSEA. The V segment lost 7 bases and the J segment 4 bases; nucleotides outside the gene matches: 5. The CDR3 runs to 13 residues. Repertoires were generated with immunoSEQ multiplex PCR, while TCRdb's copy carries only in-frame clones and drops some. The profile shows over 200,000 clones, roughly 87% of them singletons. The sequencing sample was made of PBMCs. The TCR sequence derives from a young woman in good health and CMV-seronegative. The chain combines TRBV29-1 with TRBJ2-1; 9 bases match TRBD1. The CDR3 DNA reads as TGCAGCGCACAGACAGGGGGGTACAATGAGCAGTTCTTC. The encoded protein is CSAQTGGYNEQFF.